The 26 T cell receptor beta chains in this list originate from one sample, sequenced in a study of blood T cell repertoires in COVID-19. TCRdb keeps only in-frame clones here, not all; method: immunoSEQ multiplex PCR. The sample records 150,000 to 200,000 clones, 81% being singletons. The sample taken for sequencing was peripheral blood. Receptor source: a man aged 55 to 69 with active or convalescent COVID-19.

In its sample, this clone was seen a few times. The chain uses TRBV5-1 and TRBJ1-1, with D unclear. CDR3 length: 15 residues. Deletions cut 0 bases from V and 4 bases from J, with 13 bases between. CDR1 and CDR2 (germline): SGHRS, YFSETQ. The CDR3 nucleotides are TGCGCCAGCAGCTTGGATGCGGGAACGTCCACTGAAGCTTTCTTT. Translated, it gives CASSLDAGTSTEAFF.

The chain joins TRBV2 to TRBJ2-1; D unclear. In germline, CDR1 is SNHLY, CDR2 FYNNEI. The ends were cut back, 7 bases at V and 8 bases at J, with 15 bases in the middle. The CDR3 has 13 amino acids. CDR3 residues: CASNPWSIHEQFF. In DNA form, the CDR3 reads TGTGCCAGCAACCCCTGGAGTATCCATGAGCAGTTCTTC.

The sample holds one count of this clone. The rearrangement links TRBV19 to TRBJ2-1; TRBD2 agrees at 8 bases. The J segment lost 7 bases and the V segment lost 5 bases, leaving 10 bases of the junction unmatched. This CDR3 contains 15 residues. Germline V gene data show CDR1 as LNHDA and CDR2 as SQIVND (reference sequence). CDR3 coding DNA: TGTGCCAGTAGTCCGGGGGGGGAGGCTTGGAATGAGCAGTTCTTC. Translated, it gives CASSPGGEAWNEQFF.

J is TRBJ2-2 and V is TRBV10-2; weak D call: TRBD1 (6 bases). V was trimmed by 5 bases and J by 3 bases, leaving 13 bases between them. Germline CDR1 and CDR2: WSHSY and SAAADI. The CDR3 contains 15 residues. CDR3: CASSTYRADTGELFF. The CDR3 bases are TGCGCCAGCAGTACCTACAGGGCGGACACCGGGGAGCTGTTTTTT.

The gene calls are TRBV7-8 and TRBJ2-5; 8 bases line up with TRBD1. V trimming: 1 base; J trimming: 3 bases; junction bases outside the gene matches: 4. CDR3 length equals 15 residues. Germline V CDR1 and CDR2: SGHVS, FQNEAQ. The CDR3 bases are TGTGCCAGCAGCTTAGGGCGGACAGGGAAAGAGACCCAGTACTTC. Protein product: CASSLGRTGKETQYF.

The chain joins TRBV28 to TRBJ2-5, with 10 positions matching TRBD2. From germline, CDR1 is MDHEN and CDR2 SYDVKM. V shed 1 base, J shed 4 bases, and the junction held 6 bases outside the gene matches. The CDR3 has 16 amino acids. CDR3 DNA sequence: TGTGCCAGCAGTTTATTCAGCGGGAGGGTTAGAGAGACCCAGTACTTC. Its translation: CASSLFSGRVRETQYF.

This clone was detected only a few times. This sequence joins TRBV5-4 and TRBJ2-3; the D is unclear. Trimming pared 3 bases from V and 0 bases from J, leaving 2 bases between. Germline CDR1 reads SGHNT; CDR2 reads YYREEE (reference sequence). The CDR3 has 12 residues. CDR3 protein: CASSSSTDTQYF. CDR3 nucleotides: TGTGCCAGCAGCTCGAGCACAGATACGCAGTATTTT.

This clone has a count of ten or more. The chain joins TRBV2 to TRBJ1-1; 7 nucleotides align to TRBD1. The J segment lost 3 bases and the V segment lost 1 base, leaving 8 bases of the junction unmatched. CDR3 length equals 16 residues. Per the germline V gene, CDR1 is SNHLY and CDR2 is FYNNEI. CDR3 in DNA: TGTGCCAGCAGTGAAGATAGCAACAGGGGCCACACTGAAGCTTTCTTT. This gives the protein CASSEDSNRGHTEAFF. Full variable domain (outside the CDR3, taken from reference TRBV2 and TRBJ1-1): EPEVTQTPSHQVTQMGQEVILRCVPISNHLYFYWYRQILGQKVEFLVSFYNNEISEKSEIFDDQFSVERPDGSNFTLKIRSTKLEDSAMYFCASSEDSNRGHTEAFFGQGTRLTVV.

The genes are TRBV9 and TRBJ1-1, with D perhaps matching TRBD1 (5 bases). The germline CDR1 and CDR2 sequences are SGDLS and YYNGEE. Between the trimmed V and J ends, which lost 4 bases and 1 base, there was a span of 11 bases. The CDR3 spans 14 residues. This CDR3 is CASSFGGSNTEAFF. In DNA, the CDR3 is TGTGCCAGCAGCTTCGGGGGTTCGAACACTGAAGCTTTCTTT.

CDR3: CASSRQGDGQPQHF. The CDR3 bases are TGTGCCAGCAGTCGACAGGGGGATGGTCAGCCCCAGCATTTT. J is TRBJ1-5 and V is TRBV27; 9 bases fit TRBD1. The CDR3 totals 14 residues. Germline V lookup: CDR1 MNHEY, CDR2 SMNVEV (reference sequence). V was pared by 5 bases and J by 6 bases, with 5 bases of the junction left unmatched.

V usage is TRBV10-3 and J usage is TRBJ2-7, with 9 bases aligning to TRBD2. V gave up 2 bases and J gave up 7 bases; unmatched junction bases: 6. Germline values: CDR1 ENHRY, CDR2 SYGVKD. CDR3 length: 14 residues. The DNA of the CDR3 is TGTGCCATCAGTGAGATAGCGGGAGAAGGGGAGCAGTACTTC. It is translated as CAISEIAGEGEQYF.

CDR3 loop: CATSRDLVGSLYGYTF. The CDR3 DNA sequence: TGTGCCACCAGCAGAGATCTGGTCGGGAGCCTCTATGGCTACACCTTC. The chain recombines TRBV15 with TRBJ1-2; D is uncertain. Trimming took off 0 bases at V and 4 bases at J, with 15 bases between the two ends. Germline V gene data show CDR1 as LNHNV and CDR2 as YYDKDF (reference sequence). CDR3 length: 16 amino acids. Looking up the rest from reference TRBV15 and TRBJ1-2 gives the full variable domain: DAMVIQNPRYQVTQFGKPVTLSCSQTLNHNVMYWYQQKSSQAPKLLFHYYDKDFNNEADTPDNFQSRRPNTSFCFLDIRSPGLGDTAMYLCATSRDLVGSLYGYTFGSGTRLTVV.

This clone was observed once. The chain couples TRBV2 to TRBJ1-3; 8 bases match TRBD1. The length of the CDR3 is 15 residues. V was pared by 4 bases and J by 6 bases, with 8 bases of the junction left unmatched. Germline CDR1 is SNHLY and CDR2 is FYNNEI. CDR3 coding DNA: TGTGCCAGCAGTGGGGACAGGACCCTGGAAAACACCATATATTTT. This gives the protein CASSGDRTLENTIYF.

V is TRBV7-8 and J is TRBJ2-2, with TRBD1 as a possible D gene (6 bases). Trimming removed 6 bases at V and 3 bases at J, with 14 bases between. CDR1 is SGHVS and CDR2 is FQNEAQ in the germline V gene. The CDR3 spans 15 residues. The DNA of the CDR3 is TGTGCCAGCAGTCTACAGAACAGGGACACCGGGGAGCTGTTTTTT. Amino acid sequence: CASSLQNRDTGELFF.

This chain joins TRBV6-5 and TRBJ1-5; D is unresolved. Per germline, CDR1 MNHEY and CDR2 SVGAGI. With 6 bases removed from V and 3 bases from J, the gap between germline ends came to 6 bases. The CDR3 is 12 residues long. DNA of the CDR3: TGTGCCAGCAGACAGTCCAATCAGCCCCAGCATTTT. It is translated as CASRQSNQPQHF.

Of note for this clone: One end of the junction does not line up with germline, which may come from a read error. The chain employs TRBV7-9 and TRBJ2-1; 11 positions match TRBD2. The CDR3 has 13 amino acids. Germline CDR1 and CDR2: SEHNR and FQNEAQ (reference sequence). The CDR3 spells CASSLAGGNEQFF. The CDR3 coding sequence is TGTGCCAGCAGCCTAGCGGGGGGCAATGAGCAGTTCTTC.

CDR3 DNA: TGCGCCAGCAGCTGGGACAGGGGCACAGATACGCAGTATTTT. It is translated as CASSWDRGTDTQYF. V is TRBV5-1 and J is TRBJ2-3; TRBD1 matches at 9 bases. Germline CDR1 SGHRS, CDR2 YFSETQ. The CDR3 extends over 14 amino acids. V lost 3 bases and J lost 1; bases outside the gene matches: 0.

This chain connects TRBV11-1 to TRBJ1-1; D is unresolved. This CDR3 spans 13 amino acids. Germline V CDR1 and CDR2: SGHAT, FQDESV (reference sequence). Trimming took off 5 bases at V and 8 bases at J, with 15 bases between the two ends. The CDR3 DNA sequence: TGTGCCAGCAGCGTCTATCGGGGTGGCGAAGCTTTCTTT. Translated: CASSVYRGGEAFF. The entire variable domain, with the rest obtained from reference TRBV11-1 and TRBJ1-1, is as follows: EAEVAQSPRYKITEKSQAVAFWCDPISGHATLYWYRQILGQGPELLVQFQDESVVDDSQLPKDRFSAERLKGVDSTLKIQPAELGDSAMYLCASSVYRGGEAFFGQGTRLTVV.

The chain couples TRBV27 to TRBJ1-2; unclear D gene. The germline V and J ends were trimmed by 3 bases and 3 bases, with 14 bases remaining between them. CDR3 length: 15 residues. Germline loops: CDR1 MNHEY, CDR2 SMNVEV (reference sequence). The DNA for the CDR3 is TGTGCCAGCAGTTTCGGGAGAGGGAGGGACTATGGCTACACCTTC. Protein: CASSFGRGRDYGYTF.

This clone has just a few counts. The chain uses TRBV13 and TRBJ1-1; D uncertain. The CDR3 has 14 residues. Germline V gives CDR1 PRHDT, CDR2 FYEKMQ (reference sequence). Trimming took off 0 bases at V and 8 bases at J, with 13 bases between the two ends. The CDR3 loop reads CASSLGGRLREAFF. CDR3 sequence (DNA): TGTGCCAGCAGCTTAGGCGGCAGGCTGAGAGAAGCTTTCTTT.

The CDR3 is CASQGGANQPQHF. CDR3 DNA: TGTGCCAGTCAAGGTGGAGCAAATCAGCCCCAGCATTTT. The J gene is TRBJ1-5, the V gene TRBV6-5; D ambiguous. The V end was cut by 9 bases, the J end by 4 bases, with 13 bases between. Germline V gene lookup returns CDR1 MNHEY and CDR2 SVGAGI. The CDR3 totals 13 residues.

The gene calls are TRBV7-3 and TRBJ2-7, with TRBD2 as a possible D gene (5 bases). Germline V CDR1 and CDR2: SGHTA, FQGTGA. The V and J ends lost 2 bases and 5 bases respectively, with 16 bases between them. CDR3 size: 15 residues. CDR3 protein: CASSLSRASWNEQYF. CDR3 nucleotide sequence: TGTGCCAGCAGCTTATCGCGGGCTAGCTGGAACGAGCAGTACTTC.

The gene calls are TRBV14 and TRBJ1-5; 8 nucleotides line up with TRBD1. V was clipped by 0 bases and J by 4 bases; unmatched bases: 5. Germline CDR1 is SGHDN and CDR2 is FVKESK. This CDR3 region has 16 residues. The CDR3 protein is CASSQDLGTGNQPQHF. For the CDR3, the DNA is TGTGCCAGCAGCCAAGATCTTGGGACAGGTAATCAGCCCCAGCATTTT.

The rearrangement uses TRBV2 and TRBJ2-5; weak D call: TRBD1 (5 bases). The CDR3 runs to 13 residues. V shed 8 bases and J shed 1 base, with 11 bases lying between them. In germline, CDR1 is SNHLY, CDR2 FYNNEI. CDR3 sequence: CASGEQVQETQYF. CDR3 nucleotide sequence: TGTGCCAGCGGGGAACAGGTCCAAGAGACCCAGTACTTC. The complete variable domain, with remaining parts taken from reference TRBV2 and TRBJ2-5, reads EPEVTQTPSHQVTQMGQEVILRCVPISNHLYFYWYRQILGQKVEFLVSFYNNEISEKSEIFDDQFSVERPDGSNFTLKIRSTKLEDSAMYFCASGEQVQETQYFGPGTRLLVL.

This rearrangement joins TRBV29-1 to TRBJ2-2; 9 bases align to TRBD2. Looked up from germline, CDR1 is SQVTM and CDR2 is ANQGSEA. With 6 bases clipped from V and 2 bases from J, the junction kept 10 bases outside the gene matches. This CDR3 has 16 residues. CDR3 sequence reads: CSVTGTSPRNTGELFF. In DNA, the CDR3 is TGCAGCGTGACCGGGACTAGCCCTAGAAACACCGGGGAGCTGTTTTTT.

The J gene is TRBJ2-2, the V gene TRBV3-1 (or the pseudogene TRBV3-2); 10 bases are shared with TRBD2. Germline V gene lookup returns CDR1 LGHDT and CDR2 YNNKEL (reference sequence). V trimming: 3 bases; J trimming: 4 bases; junction bases outside the gene matches: 23. The CDR3 runs to 22 residues. CDR3 region: CASSHFVGLASPSVRGTGELFF. The DNA for the CDR3 is TGTGCCAGCAGCCACTTTGTGGGACTAGCGTCCCCCTCCGTGCGGGGCACCGGGGAGCTGTTTTTT.